This T cell receptor beta chain derives from a study of blood T cell repertoires in COVID-19. Clones were sequenced by immunoSEQ multiplex PCR, and TCRdb holds only the in-frame ones, with some missing. The sample gives around 130,000 clones, more than 70% of which show up once; roughly 4.5% is in the top ten. This clone was seen a handful of times. V was shortened by 5 bases and J by 7 bases, with 20 bases between the two germline ends. The CDR3 is 15 residues long. CDR1 is MNHEY and CDR2 is SVGAGI in the germline V gene. The TCR originated in a human donor in a cohort sampled during active COVID-19. Sequencing was carried out using peripheral blood. The chain links TRBV6-5 to TRBJ1-2; tentative D call: TRBD1 (5 bases). The DNA for the CDR3 is TGTGCCAGCAGTCTAACCCCCAGGGACTTTCTTGGCTACACCTTC. It codes for CASSLTPRDFLGYTF.